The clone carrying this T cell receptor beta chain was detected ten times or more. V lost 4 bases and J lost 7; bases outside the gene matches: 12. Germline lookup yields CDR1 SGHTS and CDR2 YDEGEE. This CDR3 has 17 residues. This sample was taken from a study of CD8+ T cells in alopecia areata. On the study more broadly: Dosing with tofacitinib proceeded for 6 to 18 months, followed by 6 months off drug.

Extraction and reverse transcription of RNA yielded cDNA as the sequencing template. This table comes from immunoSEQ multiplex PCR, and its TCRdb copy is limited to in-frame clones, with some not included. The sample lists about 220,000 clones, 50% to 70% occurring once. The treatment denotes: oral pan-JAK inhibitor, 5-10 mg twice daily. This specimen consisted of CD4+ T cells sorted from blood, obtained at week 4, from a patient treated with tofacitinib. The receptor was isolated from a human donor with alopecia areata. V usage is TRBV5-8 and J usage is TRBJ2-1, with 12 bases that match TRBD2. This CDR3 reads CASSLDPAGTSGNEQFF. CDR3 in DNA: TGTGCCAGCAGCCTGGACCCCGCCGGGACTAGCGGGAATGAGCAGTTCTTC.